This is a list of T cell receptor beta chains from one sample in a study of breast tumors, draining lymph nodes, adjacent tissues. TCRdb processed the multiplex PCR reads anew with MiXCR; each CDR3 protein has one entry. The data show around 190,000 distinct CDR3 sequences, about 33% seen once. Sequencing was carried out using axillary lymph node tissue. These receptors came from a female donor with breast cancer. Some clones in this sample may be carry-over from other donors' samples. Both conserved end residues are part of each CDR3. The order of the fields is D gene, J gene, clone size, V gene, CDR3 protein, CDR3 DNA. D genes are given only for firm matches. Only part of the rows carry a size: once, few, many, or a class if the clone is expanded.

>TRBD1|TRBJ2-1|.|TRBV29-1
CSPTGAPRDEQFF
TGCAGCCCCACAGGGGCCCCTCGGGATGAGCAGTTCTTC
>.|TRBJ1-3|.|TRBV5-1
CASSLAAGARAGNTIYF
TGCGCCAGCAGCTTGGCCGCGGGGGCTAGAGCTGGAAACACCATATATTTT
>.|TRBJ2-7|.|TRBV6-5
CASSYSGRGYYEQYF
TGTGCCAGCAGTTACTCTGGACGGGGGTACTACGAGCAGTACTTC
>TRBD2|TRBJ2-1|.|TRBV20-1
CSASRSGGTNSYNEQLF
TGCAGTGCTAGCCGGAGCGGGGGAACTAACTCCTACAATGAGCAGCTCTTC
>.|TRBJ1-2|few|TRBV3-1
CASSQAYSYTF
TGTGCCAGCAGCCAAGCGTATAGCTACACCTTC
>.|TRBJ1-5|many|TRBV2
CATAGANSNQPQHF
TGTGCCACCGCCGGGGCAAATAGCAATCAGCCCCAGCATTTT
>TRBD2|TRBJ2-2|many|TRBV6-1
CASSGLAGGANTGELFF
TGTGCCAGCAGTGGGCTAGCGGGAGGGGCGAACACCGGGGAGCTGTTTTTT
>.|TRBJ2-4|few|TRBV2
CASMTRKNIQYF
TGTGCCAGCATGACTAGAAAAAACATTCAGTACTTC
>.|TRBJ2-5|once|TRBV9
CASSVVRVVGTEETQYF
TGTGCCAGCAGCGTAGTCAGGGTAGTAGGGACTGAAGAGACCCAGTACTTC
>.|TRBJ2-6|many|TRBV3-1
CASSQASSGANVLTF
TGTGCCAGCAGCCAAGCGTCTTCTGGGGCCAACGTCCTGACTTTC
>.|TRBJ1-2|.|TRBV7-3
CASSSTGTPVRTF
TGTGCCAGCAGCTCGACCGGGACACCCGTTCGTACCTTC
>.|TRBJ1-2|many|TRBV7-6
CASSLAGGNYGYTF
TGTGCCAGCAGCTTAGCCGGTGGTAACTATGGCTACACCTTC
>.|TRBJ2-2|many|TRBV7-2
CASSPSSHTGELFF
TGTGCCAGCAGCCCCTCCTCCCACACCGGGGAGCTGTTTTTT
>.|TRBJ2-5|many|TRBV10-3
CAISPGPYGDMIQETQYF
TGTGCCATCAGCCCCGGACCGTACGGGGATATGATACAAGAGACCCAGTACTTC
>TRBD2|TRBJ2-1|few|TRBV12-3/TRBV12-4
CASRGLGTSNEQFF
TGTGCCAGCCGGGGCCTAGGGACTAGTAATGAGCAGTTCTTC
>TRBD1|TRBJ2-1|few|TRBV6-5
CASRRDSSYNEQFF
TGTGCCAGCAGAAGGGACAGCTCCTACAATGAGCAGTTCTTC
>.|TRBJ1-1|.|TRBV4-2
CASSQAHGIAVNTEAFF
TGTGCCAGCAGCCAAGCTCATGGGATCGCGGTTAACACTGAAGCTTTCTTT
>TRBD1|TRBJ1-2|many|TRBV6-6
CASSPTQDRGYSYGYTF
TGTGCCAGCAGCCCCACCCAGGACAGGGGTTATAGCTATGGCTACACCTTC
>.|TRBJ1-6|many|TRBV6-2/TRBV6-3
CASSPLRQGMDSPLHF
TGTGCCAGCAGTCCCCTAAGGCAGGGGATGGATTCACCCCTCCACTTT
>.|TRBJ1-4|many|TRBV4-1
CASSQVRGGYGEKLFF
TGCGCCAGCAGCCAAGTACGGGGCGGGTATGGTGAAAAACTGTTTTTT
>.|TRBJ2-7|many|TRBV20-1
CSASSRTGTNYEQYF
TGCAGTGCTTCCTCCCGGACGGGGACCAACTACGAGCAGTACTTC
>.|TRBJ2-2|many|TRBV13
CASSFWNTGELFF
TGTGCCAGCAGCTTTTGGAACACCGGGGAGCTGTTTTTT
>.|TRBJ2-3|many|TRBV11-2
CASSPVPSDTQYF
TGTGCCAGCAGCCCCGTACCCTCGGATACGCAGTATTTT
>TRBD2|TRBJ2-5|.|TRBV6-5
CASSPTGGEETQYF
TGTGCCAGCAGTCCCACCGGGGGGGAAGAGACCCAGTACTTC
>TRBD2|TRBJ2-1|many|TRBV6-1
CASSLLAGGHEQFF
TGTGCCAGCAGTCTTCTAGCGGGAGGGCATGAGCAGTTCTTC
>TRBD2|TRBJ2-1|many|TRBV5-8
CASSTLGAGVQEQFF
TGTGCCAGCAGCACACTAGGGGCGGGAGTTCAAGAGCAGTTCTTC